This T cell receptor beta chain is from a study of regulatory T cells in long-lasting Graves disease. In the study overall: Graves' patients (newly diagnosed) had been on antithyroid drugs under 3 months.

The time point denotes: newly diagnosed GD, antithyroid drugs for less than 3 months. With RNA extracted from PBMCs as input, the TCR library was made. Points on this clonotype: Its antigen is unknown.

Study-wide points: Exclusively peripheral blood, rather than thyroid tissue, was studied. Persistent Graves' patients showed a TCR diversity that was lower than that of newly diagnosed ones.

Arm-PCR of CDR3 regions and iRepertoire HTBI primers were the basis on which TCR beta libraries were built. TCRdb reprocessed the multiplex PCR reads with MiXCR, giving one entry per CDR3 protein. The data show around 470,000 distinct CDR3 sequences, less than 15% seen once. This sample was also put to use in a study of T cells in Graves' hyperthyroidism and ophthalmopathy.

This receptor was identified in a woman aged 45-65 years with Graves disease. The sequencing here drew on peripheral blood mononuclear cells (PBMCs), taken at new diagnosis, from a patient treated with antithyroid drugs.

The CDR3 is CASSEVGAGDTQYF. The CDR3 DNA reads TGTGCCAGCAGTGAGGTGGGGGCAGGAGATACGCAGTATTTT. The V gene is TRBV25-1, the J gene TRBJ2-3; perhaps TRBD1 as D (6 bases). The CDR3 contains 14 residues. The germline V and J ends were trimmed by 3 bases and 5 bases, with 12 bases remaining between them. Germline V gene lookup returns CDR1 MGHDK and CDR2 SYGVNS.